The text below deals with one TCR beta chain. Antigen unknown. This entry comes from a study of immune evolution from preneoplasia to lung adenocarcinoma. Study conclusions and caveats: Normal lung had the highest top T cell clone frequencies. Normal lung had highest clonality; later lesions appeared denser, more diverse.

Germline lookup yields CDR1 SQVTM and CDR2 ANQGSEA. The CDR3 is 12 amino acids. V was trimmed by 4 bases and J by 2 bases, leaving 9 bases between them. Profiled with immunoSEQ multiplex PCR; TCRdb holds only in-frame clones, not every one. The table lists 5,000 to 6,000 clones, around 81% of them singletons. Patient tissue came from resections in Japan or China, 2014–2017. Each case's diagnosis was confirmed by two pathologists on H&E. Sequenced material: FFPE normal lung tissue adjacent to the tumor. This clonotype was obtained from a person over 45 with lung adenocarcinoma. The V and J genes are TRBV29-1 and TRBJ2-7, with D maybe TRBD1 (5 bases). CDR3 residues: CSVVQGAYEQYF. In nucleotides, the CDR3 is TGCAGCGTTGTTCAGGGTGCCTACGAGCAGTACTTC.